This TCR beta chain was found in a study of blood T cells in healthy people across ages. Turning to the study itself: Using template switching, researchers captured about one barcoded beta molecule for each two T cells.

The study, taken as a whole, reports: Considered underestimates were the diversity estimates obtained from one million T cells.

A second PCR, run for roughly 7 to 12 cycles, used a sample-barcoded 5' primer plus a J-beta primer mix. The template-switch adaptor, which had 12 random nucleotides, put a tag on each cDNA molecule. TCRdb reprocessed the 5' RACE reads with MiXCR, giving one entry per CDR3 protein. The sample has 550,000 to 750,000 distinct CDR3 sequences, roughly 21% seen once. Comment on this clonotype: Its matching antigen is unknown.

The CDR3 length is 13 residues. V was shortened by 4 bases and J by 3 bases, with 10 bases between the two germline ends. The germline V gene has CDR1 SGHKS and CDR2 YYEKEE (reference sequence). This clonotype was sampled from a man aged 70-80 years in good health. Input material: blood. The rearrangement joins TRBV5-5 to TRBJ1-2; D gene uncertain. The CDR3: CASSRIMDYGYTF. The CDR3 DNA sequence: TGTGCCAGCAGCAGGATAATGGACTATGGCTACACCTTC.